The TCR beta chain described here comes from a study of glioma-infiltrating T cells. Broader study findings: Tissue and blood shared very few CDR3 sequences. Non-neoplastic patients had below-expected tissue-blood divergence, while all gliomas exceeded expectation.

The CDR3 covers 14 residues. Germline CDR1 and CDR2: MNHEY and SMNVEV (reference sequence). This clonotype has a single count. Its cognate antigen is unknown. A much larger clone differs by one base, so this may be a read error. Using RNA template, CDR3s of TCR alpha and beta were amplified with iRepertoire arm-PCR. One-step reverse transcription and amplification started from about 100-400 ng of tissue mRNA or PBMC total RNA. MiXCR, applied by TCRdb to the multiplex PCR reads, yields one record per CDR3 protein. The table has about 180,000 distinct CDR3 sequences, around 42% seen once; the top ten hold around 5.3%.

The origin of this receptor is a human donor with low-grade glioma or glioblastoma, undergoing nonglioma brain surgery, or in good health (not recorded which). The genes are TRBV27 and TRBJ2-5; D assignment may be TRBD1 or TRBD2 (5 bases each). The sequenced sample was glioma tissue, nonneoplastic brain tissue, or PBMCs (not recorded which). As DNA, the CDR3 is TGTGCCGGCAGTTTTTCCGGGACGATTGAGACCCAGTACTTC. Translation: CAGSFSGTIETQYF.